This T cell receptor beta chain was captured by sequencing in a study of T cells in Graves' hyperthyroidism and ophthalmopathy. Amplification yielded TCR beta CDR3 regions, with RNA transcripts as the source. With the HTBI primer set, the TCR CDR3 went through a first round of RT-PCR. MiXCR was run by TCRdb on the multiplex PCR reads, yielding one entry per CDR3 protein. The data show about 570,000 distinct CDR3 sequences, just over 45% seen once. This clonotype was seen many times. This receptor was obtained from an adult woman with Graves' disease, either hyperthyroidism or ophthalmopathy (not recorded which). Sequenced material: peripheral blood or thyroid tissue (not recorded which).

CDR3 coding DNA: TGTGCCAGCAGCCGGACTAGCGTCGGCGAGCAGTACTTC. Protein: CASSRTSVGEQYF. The V call is TRBV7-9, the J call TRBJ2-7; 9 positions agree with TRBD2. The CDR3 loop spans 13 amino acids. J lost 6 bases, V lost 5 bases, and 5 bases had no gene match. Per germline, CDR1 SEHNR and CDR2 FQNEAQ (reference sequence).